The clone carrying this T cell receptor beta chain was seen only a few times. Deletions cut 0 bases from V and 1 base from J, with 10 bases between. Germline V CDR1 and CDR2: DFQATT, SNEGSKA (reference sequence). The CDR3 totals 15 residues. TCRdb ran MiXCR on the RT-PCR reads and lists one entry per CDR3 protein. The data show hundreds of thousands of distinct CDR3 sequences, approximately 15% seen once. Input material: memory CD4+ T cells from blood. This sequence joins TRBV20-1 and TRBJ1-3; maybe TRBD1 (5 bases). This receptor was obtained from a female donor in good health, serving as a healthy control. The CDR3 nucleotides are TGCAGTGCTAGAGATGTCAGACAGTCTGGAAACACCATATATTTT. It is translated as CSARDVRQSGNTIYF.